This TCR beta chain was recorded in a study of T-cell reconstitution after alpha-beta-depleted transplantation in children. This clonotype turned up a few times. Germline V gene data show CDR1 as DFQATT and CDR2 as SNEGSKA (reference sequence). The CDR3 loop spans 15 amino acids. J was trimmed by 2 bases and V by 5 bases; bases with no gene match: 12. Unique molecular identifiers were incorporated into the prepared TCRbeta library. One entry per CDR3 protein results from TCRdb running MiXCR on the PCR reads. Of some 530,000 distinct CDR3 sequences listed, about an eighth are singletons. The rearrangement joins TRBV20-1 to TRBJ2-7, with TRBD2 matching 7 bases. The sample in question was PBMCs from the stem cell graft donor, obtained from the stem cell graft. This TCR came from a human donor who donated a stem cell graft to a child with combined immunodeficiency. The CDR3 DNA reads TGCAGTGCTGCCGCAGCGGGGCGGGCGACCTACGAGCAGTACTTC. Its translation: CSAAAAGRATYEQYF.